Each of the 9 T cell receptor beta chains below was sequenced from the same sample in a study of blood T cell repertoires in COVID-19 (dated by TCRdb to about 2020). The library was obtained by the immunoSEQ multiplex PCR assay. In TCRdb, the immuneACCESS table is reduced to in-frame sequences with V and J assigned. These tables do not hold every clone; where another copy was compared, an unresolved V gene accounts for under half, and the others remain unexplained. Recorded for this sample are more than 150,000 clones; roughly 76% of them occurred a single time. Around 12% of the sample belongs to the ten largest clones. Sequenced: peripheral blood. The receptors here all came from a woman older than 75 with COVID-19, enrolled during active disease.

The rearrangement links TRBV3-1 (or the pseudogene TRBV3-2) to TRBJ1-2, with D possibly being TRBD1 (5 bases). Trimming removed 0 bases at V and 3 bases at J, with 14 bases between. The length of the CDR3 is 16 residues. Germline assignment: CDR1 LGHDT and CDR2 YNNKEL (reference sequence). The CDR3 sequence: CASSQDYQGMDYGYTF. The CDR3 nucleotides are TGTGCCAGCAGCCAAGATTATCAGGGAATGGACTATGGCTACACCTTC.

This clone has a count of ten or more. DNA for the CDR3: TGTGCCAGCAGCTCAGGGACAGGAAACTACAATGAGCAGTTCTTC. Its translation: CASSSGTGNYNEQFF. The V and J genes are TRBV7-3 and TRBJ2-1, with 8 bases lining up with TRBD1. The germline gives CDR1 SGHTA, CDR2 FQGTGA. J was trimmed by 3 bases and V by 4 bases; bases with no gene match: 5. The CDR3 extends over 15 amino acids.

The gene calls are TRBV7-2 and TRBJ1-2; D not resolved. Germline CDR1 and CDR2: SGHTA and FQGNSA. Between the trimmed V and J ends, which lost 3 bases and 5 bases, there was a span of 13 bases. The CDR3 consists of 14 residues. CDR3 nucleotide sequence: TGTGCCAGCAGCTTTTCGGCAGGCCTTTATGGCTACACCTTC. Protein: CASSFSAGLYGYTF.

This chain links TRBV7-8 with TRBJ2-2; D gene unclear. This CDR3 has 16 amino acids. V gave up 0 bases and J gave up 2 bases, with 10 bases separating them. CDR1 is SGHVS, CDR2 FQNEAQ, per germline. Here the CDR3 DNA reads TGTGCCAGCAGCTTAGCGGGCCCTTCTAACACCGGGGAGCTGTTTTTT. It is translated as CASSLAGPSNTGELFF.

The chain joins TRBV28 to TRBJ1-1; 8 bases are a match to TRBD1. CDR1 and CDR2 (germline): MDHEN, SYDVKM. V dropped 5 bases and J dropped 5; count of bases not matched to a gene: 7. The CDR3 spans 14 residues. CDR3 DNA: TGTGCCAGCAGTCCAGGGGGCGCGTGGACTGAAGCTTTCTTT. Protein sequence: CASSPGGAWTEAFF.

This rearrangement joins TRBV7-2 to TRBJ1-3; perhaps TRBD1 as D (6 bases). The germline V gene encodes CDR1 SGHTA and CDR2 FQGNSA. Trimming pared 5 bases from V and 4 bases from J, leaving 12 bases between. The CDR3 has 14 residues. The CDR3 nucleotides are TGTGCCAGCAGCGACCGGACAGCCGGAAACACCATATATTTT. Amino acid sequence: CASSDRTAGNTIYF.

This chain uses TRBV5-1 with TRBJ2-7; tentatively, D is TRBD2 (5 bases). The V end was cut by 2 bases, the J end by 7 bases, with 19 bases between. Germline CDR1 SGHRS, CDR2 YFSETQ. This CDR3 is built from 15 residues. CDR3 nucleotides: TGCGCCAGCAGCTTTCGAGAGGGAGCTACGGGGGAGCAGTACTTC. It yields the protein CASSFREGATGEQYF.

The chain joins TRBV6-5 to TRBJ1-1; no definite D call. The CDR3 is 14 residues long. The ends were cut back, 0 bases at V and 4 bases at J, with 9 bases in the middle. Germline assignment: CDR1 MNHEY and CDR2 SVGAGI. The DNA for the CDR3 is TGTGCCAGCAGTTACTCGAAGGCGGTCACTGAAGCTTTCTTT. Amino acids: CASSYSKAVTEAFF.

This rearrangement joins TRBV29-1 to TRBJ1-2, with 8 bases matching TRBD1. In germline, CDR1 is SQVTM, CDR2 ANQGSEA. CDR3 length equals 13 residues. J lost 8 bases, V lost 4 bases, and 9 bases had no gene match. CDR3 sequence reads: CSVAAAGGSGYTF. The CDR3 DNA sequence: TGCAGCGTTGCAGCGGCAGGGGGCTCCGGCTACACCTTC.